This is a list of T cell receptor beta chains from one sample in a study of regulatory T cells in long-lasting Graves disease. Via MiXCR, TCRdb re-called the multiplex PCR reads, giving one row per CDR3 protein. The data contain a few hundred thousand distinct CDR3 sequences, around 15% of them singletons. This sample was shared with a second study, whose subject was T cells in Graves' hyperthyroidism and ophthalmopathy.

Sequenced material: peripheral blood mononuclear cells (PBMCs), taken at new diagnosis, from a patient treated with antithyroid drugs. The receptors stem from a young woman with Graves disease. Each CDR3 is given with its conserved first and last residue. Fields, in order: V gene, clone size, D gene, J gene, CDR3 protein, CDR3 DNA. The D gene is left open where the match is weak. Expanded clones get a size class; other rows say once, few or many, or leave the size out.

v_call: TRBV16
clone_size: .
d_call: .
j_call: TRBJ1-1
cdr3_aa: CASSQLGTIRSTEAFF
cdr3_nt: TGTGCCAGCAGCCAATTGGGTACGATAAGGAGCACTGAAGCTTTCTTT

v_call: TRBV6-2/TRBV6-3
clone_size: few
d_call: .
j_call: TRBJ1-6
cdr3_aa: CASSRNYRVGVHF
cdr3_nt: TGTGCCAGCAGTAGAAACTACAGGGTCGGGGTCCACTTT

v_call: TRBV18
clone_size: many
d_call: .
j_call: TRBJ1-4
cdr3_aa: CASSPSAGNEKLFF
cdr3_nt: TGTGCCAGCTCACCAAGTGCCGGGAATGAAAAACTGTTTTTT

v_call: TRBV6-2/TRBV6-3
clone_size: many
d_call: .
j_call: TRBJ1-5
cdr3_aa: CASRDRGGDIDQPQHF
cdr3_nt: TGTGCCAGTAGGGACCGGGGGGGGGATATAGATCAGCCCCAGCATTTT

v_call: TRBV7-8
clone_size: many
d_call: .
j_call: TRBJ1-1
cdr3_aa: CAIRDLPGGNTEAFF
cdr3_nt: TGTGCCATACGGGACCTACCTGGGGGGAACACTGAAGCTTTCTTT

v_call: TRBV12-3/TRBV12-4
clone_size: .
d_call: TRBD1
j_call: TRBJ2-7
cdr3_aa: CASSFWAGQGNEQYF
cdr3_nt: TGTGCCAGCAGTTTTTGGGCGGGACAGGGAAACGAGCAGTACTTC

v_call: TRBV28
clone_size: many
d_call: .
j_call: TRBJ1-1
cdr3_aa: CASSSLQGEAFF
cdr3_nt: TGTGCCAGCAGTTCCCTTCAGGGTGAAGCTTTCTTT

v_call: TRBV18
clone_size: many
d_call: TRBD1
j_call: TRBJ1-2
cdr3_aa: CASSPLVGQGLSNYGYTF
cdr3_nt: TGTGCCAGCTCACCATTGGTGGGACAGGGGCTCAGTAACTATGGCTACACCTTC

v_call: TRBV19
clone_size: many
d_call: TRBD1
j_call: TRBJ1-1
cdr3_aa: CASTLQGTNTEAFF
cdr3_nt: TGTGCCAGTACCCTACAGGGGACGAACACTGAAGCTTTCTTT

v_call: TRBV28
clone_size: .
d_call: .
j_call: TRBJ2-6
cdr3_aa: CASSPSHGANVLTF
cdr3_nt: TGTGCCAGCAGTCCCTCTCATGGGGCCAACGTCCTGACTTTC

v_call: TRBV11-2
clone_size: many
d_call: .
j_call: TRBJ2-3
cdr3_aa: CASSLGTGSGGLADTQYF
cdr3_nt: TGTGCCAGCAGCTTAGGTACTGGGTCTGGCGGATTAGCAGATACGCAGTATTTT

v_call: TRBV30
clone_size: many
d_call: .
j_call: TRBJ2-2
cdr3_aa: CAWSSLTGYTGELFF
cdr3_nt: TGTGCCTGGAGTTCTCTGACAGGTTACACCGGGGAGCTGTTTTTT

v_call: TRBV11-2
clone_size: few
d_call: TRBD1
j_call: TRBJ1-4
cdr3_aa: CASGTSTGSNEKLFF
cdr3_nt: TGTGCCAGCGGGACCTCGACAGGGAGTAATGAAAAACTGTTTTTT

v_call: TRBV16
clone_size: many
d_call: .
j_call: TRBJ2-3
cdr3_aa: CASSQGPPDTQYF
cdr3_nt: TGTGCCAGCAGCCAAGGTCCCCCAGATACGCAGTATTTT

v_call: TRBV29-1
clone_size: .
d_call: TRBD1
j_call: TRBJ1-2
cdr3_aa: CSVEQGLRDSSLTF
cdr3_nt: TGCAGCGTTGAACAGGGACTCCGGGACAGTAGCCTGACCTTC

v_call: TRBV28
clone_size: many
d_call: .
j_call: TRBJ2-1
cdr3_aa: CASGGNNEQFF
cdr3_nt: TGTGCCAGCGGAGGTAACAATGAGCAGTTCTTC

v_call: TRBV4-1
clone_size: .
d_call: TRBD2
j_call: TRBJ2-5
cdr3_aa: CASSLTSGGGETQYF
cdr3_nt: TGCGCCAGCAGCCTAACTAGCGGAGGGGGGGAGACCCAGTACTTC

v_call: TRBV5-6
clone_size: .
d_call: TRBD1
j_call: TRBJ1-1
cdr3_aa: CASSLGLQGGNTEAFF
cdr3_nt: TGTGCCAGCAGCTTGGGACTACAGGGGGGGAACACTGAAGCTTTCTTT

v_call: TRBV7-9
clone_size: many
d_call: .
j_call: TRBJ2-3
cdr3_aa: CASSPILGGTDTQYF
cdr3_nt: TGTGCCAGCAGCCCCATCTTGGGGGGCACAGATACGCAGTATTTT

v_call: TRBV5-1
clone_size: .
d_call: .
j_call: TRBJ1-2
cdr3_aa: CASNWAQGKSYGYTF
cdr3_nt: TGCGCCAGCAACTGGGCGCAGGGGAAGAGTTACGGCTACACCTTC

v_call: TRBV2
clone_size: .
d_call: .
j_call: TRBJ1-5
cdr3_aa: CASSVGTNYSNQPQHF
cdr3_nt: TGTGCCAGCAGTGTTGGCACAAATTATAGCAATCAGCCCCAGCATTTT

v_call: TRBV30
clone_size: .
d_call: TRBD2
j_call: TRBJ2-5
cdr3_aa: CAWSRLAGGQETQYF
cdr3_nt: TGTGCCTGGAGTCGACTAGCGGGGGGGCAGGAGACCCAGTACTTC

v_call: TRBV5-6
clone_size: once
d_call: .
j_call: TRBJ2-1
cdr3_aa: CASSLGVTGSYNEQFF
cdr3_nt: TGTGCCAGCAGCTTGGGTGTGACAGGCTCCTACAATGAGCAGTTCTTC

v_call: TRBV2
clone_size: many
d_call: TRBD1
j_call: TRBJ2-7
cdr3_aa: CASSLELDRGSYEQYF
cdr3_nt: TGTGCCAGCAGTTTAGAGCTGGACAGGGGTTCGTACGAGCAGTACTTC